This entry lists 23 T cell receptor beta chains sequenced from one sample in a study of blood T cell repertoires in COVID-19. Clones were read by immunoSEQ multiplex PCR, and TCRdb kept only the in-frame ones, dropping some. The repertoire holds some 450,000 clones, with more than 70% as singletons. The specimen was peripheral blood. Receptors were obtained from a woman between 45 and 65 years old with COVID-19, enrolled during active disease.

The chain uses TRBV3-1 (or the pseudogene TRBV3-2) and TRBJ1-1, with D uncertain. Germline V gene data show CDR1 as LGHDT and CDR2 as YNNKEL (reference sequence). V dropped 4 bases and J dropped 4 bases, with 10 bases sitting between them. There are 13 residues in the CDR3. The CDR3 DNA follows: TGTGCCAGCAGCCCCCCTATGTCCACTGAAGCTTTCTTT. This gives the protein CASSPPMSTEAFF.

This clone came up many times. The chain uses TRBV3-1 (or the pseudogene TRBV3-2) and TRBJ1-2; no reliable D call. The CDR3 contains 16 residues. Germline V CDR1 and CDR2: LGHDT, YNNKEL (reference sequence). Deletions cut 0 bases from V and 0 bases from J, with 11 bases between. CDR3 protein: CASSQDAAGANYGYTF. CDR3 bases: TGTGCCAGCAGCCAAGATGCCGCCGGAGCTAACTATGGCTACACCTTC.

The chain recombines TRBV10-3 with TRBJ1-1; no reliable D call. Trimming removed 0 bases at V and 5 bases at J, with 10 bases between. The CDR3 sequence is 14 residues long. Germline loops: CDR1 ENHRY, CDR2 SYGVKD. The CDR3 DNA sequence: TGTGCCATCAGTGAGTCTATAGTGAGGACTGAAGCTTTCTTT. It codes for CAISESIVRTEAFF.

This chain connects TRBV4-1 to TRBJ2-5; TRBD1 might be the D (6 bases). V lost 4 bases to trimming and J lost 4 bases, with 13 bases between them. Germline V CDR1 and CDR2: MGHRA, YSYEKL. This CDR3 is built from 14 residues. CDR3: CASSPSRDTETQYF. The CDR3 bases are TGCGCCAGCAGCCCCTCCCGGGACACAGAGACCCAGTACTTC.

J is TRBJ2-7 and V is TRBV5-1, with D perhaps matching TRBD1 or TRBD2 (5 bases each). V was pared by 4 bases and J by 2 bases, with 16 bases between. This CDR3 has 15 residues. Per the germline V gene, CDR1 is SGHRS and CDR2 is YFSETQ. The CDR3 nucleotides are TGCGCCAGCAGCCTGGACACTCCGGGGACCTACGAGCAGTACTTC. This sequence encodes CASSLDTPGTYEQYF.

The rearrangement joins TRBV5-1 to TRBJ1-1; the D gene is possibly TRBD1 (6 bases). Trimming shortened V by 2 bases and J by 1 base, and 12 bases separated the two germline ends. CDR1 is SGHRS, CDR2 YFSETQ, per germline. The length of the CDR3 is 15 residues. The CDR3 reads CASSLTQGRNTEAFF. CDR3 coding DNA: TGCGCCAGCAGCTTAACACAGGGTAGGAACACTGAAGCTTTCTTT.

The chain links TRBV30 to TRBJ1-6, with D perhaps TRBD1 (6 bases). V lost 4 bases and J lost 7, with 11 bases in between. Germline CDR1 and CDR2: GTSNPN and SVGIG (reference sequence). The CDR3 length is 13 residues. CDR3 in DNA: TGTGCCTGGACTCAGGGGATGAATTCACCCCTCCACTTT. It translates to CAWTQGMNSPLHF.

The CDR3 reads CASSQLGGEGGYTF. The CDR3 DNA is TGCGCCAGCAGCCAGCTCGGGGGGGAGGGAGGCTACACCTTC. V usage is TRBV4-1 and J usage is TRBJ1-2; tentative D call: TRBD1 (5 bases). Trimming stripped 3 bases from V and 8 bases from J, with 16 bases between. From germline, CDR1 is MGHRA and CDR2 YSYEKL. CDR3 length equals 14 residues.

The rearrangement links TRBV9 to TRBJ2-7, with D tentatively TRBD2 (5 bases). This CDR3 region has 14 residues. From germline, CDR1 is SGDLS and CDR2 YYNGEE. The germline V and J ends were trimmed by 4 bases and 1 base, with 12 bases remaining between them. The CDR3 DNA reads as TGTGCCAGCAGCCAAGGACTCTCATCCTACGAGCAGTACTTC. It codes for CASSQGLSSYEQYF.

This chain connects TRBV28 to TRBJ1-2, with 9 positions matching TRBD1. Germline-derived CDR1 and CDR2 are MDHEN and SYDVKM. This CDR3 spans 16 amino acids. After removal of 6 bases from V and 4 bases from J, the junction contained 12 bases not matched to a gene. CDR3 sequence: CASRSGQGSLGYGYTF. CDR3 sequence (DNA): TGTGCCAGCAGGTCGGGACAGGGCTCTCTCGGCTATGGCTACACCTTC.

This chain joins TRBV2 and TRBJ2-1, with a possible D match to TRBD2 (5 bases). V lost 3 bases and J lost 5, with 8 bases in between. CDR1 and CDR2 from the germline V gene are SNHLY and FYNNEI. The CDR3 is made up of 13 amino acids. The CDR3 protein is CASSDWRDNEQFF. The CDR3, as DNA: TGTGCCAGCAGTGATTGGCGGGACAATGAGCAGTTCTTC.

This clone was seen once. The chain uses TRBV25-1 and TRBJ1-1; D unresolved. The CDR3 sequence is 12 residues long. In germline, CDR1 is MGHDK, CDR2 SYGVNS. The CDR3 sequence is CAIIQLNTEAFF. For the CDR3, the DNA is TGTGCTATTATACAGCTGAACACTGAAGCTTTCTTT.

The V gene is TRBV5-1, the J gene TRBJ1-2; the match to TRBD1 covers 8 bases. The V gene's germline CDR1 is SGHRS and CDR2 YFSETQ. V dropped 2 bases and J dropped 6; count of bases not matched to a gene: 6. The CDR3 is made up of 14 amino acids. CDR3 region: CASSFFAGGNGYTF. CDR3 sequence (DNA): TGCGCCAGCAGCTTTTTTGCAGGGGGCAATGGCTACACCTTC.

The table lists this clone with a few counts. The V call is TRBV2, the J call TRBJ2-7; possible D gene TRBD2, 6 bases. CDR3 size: 12 residues. Germline V lookup: CDR1 SNHLY, CDR2 FYNNEI. V shed 2 bases and J shed 12 bases, with 14 bases lying between them. The CDR3 reads CASSERTMGGYF. The DNA of the CDR3 is TGTGCCAGCAGTGAAAGAACGATGGGGGGGTACTTC.

This clone was found once. The rearrangement links TRBV9 to TRBJ2-1; 8 bases are shared with TRBD2. Germline trimming cut 0 bases from V and 0 bases from J; bases unmatched to any gene: 8. This CDR3 comprises 18 residues. Germline V lookup: CDR1 SGDLS, CDR2 YYNGEE. CDR3 amino acids: CASSVGVGGGPSYNEQFF. CDR3 in DNA: TGTGCCAGCAGCGTAGGGGTAGGCGGGGGGCCCTCCTACAATGAGCAGTTCTTC.

The V and J genes are TRBV7-2 and TRBJ2-7; the D gene is possibly TRBD2 (6 bases). Germline loops: CDR1 SGHTA, CDR2 FQGNSA. The CDR3 runs 15 residues. V lost 6 bases and J 0 bases, leaving 15 bases between the germline ends. The CDR3 nucleotides read TGTGCCAGCAGTTTTAGCGGCGCGAGCTCCTACGAGCAGTACTTC. The encoded protein is CASSFSGASSYEQYF. The entire variable domain, with the rest obtained from reference TRBV7-2 and TRBJ2-7, is as follows: GAGVSQSPSNKVTEKGKDVELRCDPISGHTALYWYRQSLGQGLEFLIYFQGNSAPDKSGLPSDRFSAERTGGSVSTLTIQRTQQEDSAVYLCASSFSGASSYEQYFGPGTRLTVT.

V gene TRBV9 combines with J gene TRBJ2-6, with D possibly matching TRBD1 (5 bases). Germline loops: CDR1 SGDLS, CDR2 YYNGEE. V lost 0 bases, J lost 1 base, and 8 bases lay in between. The CDR3 has 16 residues. CDR3 amino acids: CASSVAGASGANVLTF. CDR3 sequence (DNA): TGTGCCAGCAGCGTAGCTGGGGCGTCTGGGGCCAACGTCCTGACTTTC.

This sequence joins TRBV6-6 and TRBJ1-2; no firm D call. The CDR3 runs 11 residues. Trimming stripped 5 bases from V and 8 bases from J, with 9 bases between. Germline-derived CDR1 and CDR2 are MNHNY and SVGAGI (reference sequence). For the CDR3, the DNA is TGTGCCAGCAGTCTAAATCTCGGCTACACCTTC. Its protein is CASSLNLGYTF.

The chain has TRBV4-1 and TRBJ1-1; 7 nucleotides align to TRBD1. The CDR3 runs to 13 residues. CDR1 is MGHRA, CDR2 YSYEKL, per germline. V trimming: 0 bases; J trimming: 11 bases; junction bases outside the gene matches: 6. The chain's CDR3 is CASSQEGTATAFF. CDR3 DNA sequence: TGCGCCAGCAGCCAAGAAGGGACAGCAACCGCTTTCTTT.

The chain is built from TRBV9 and TRBJ2-3, with 7 bases aligning to TRBD1. Germline V gene sequence: CDR1 SGDLS, CDR2 YYNGEE. With V trimmed by 2 bases and J by 1 base, 1 base remained unmatched. The CDR3 covers 14 residues. In DNA form, the CDR3 reads TGTGCCAGCAGCGTTGGGACAGGCACAGATACGCAGTATTTT. Amino acids: CASSVGTGTDTQYF.

CDR3 residues: CASSLGLAGGEQFF. CDR3 in DNA: TGTGCCAGCAGCTTGGGACTAGCGGGGGGTGAGCAGTTCTTC. This rearrangement joins TRBV7-2 to TRBJ2-1, with 15 bases matching TRBD2. From germline, CDR1 is SGHTA and CDR2 FQGNSA. This CDR3 has 14 residues. J lost 9 bases, V lost 3 bases, and 0 bases had no gene match.

This chain joins TRBV6-2 or TRBV6-3 and TRBJ2-5, with 7 bases that match TRBD2. V was clipped by 2 bases and J by 2 bases; unmatched bases: 2. Germline CDR1 reads MNHEY; CDR2 reads SVGEGT. This CDR3 spans 14 amino acids. This chain's CDR3 is CASSYGTTQETQYF. DNA of the CDR3: TGTGCCAGCAGTTACGGGACTACTCAAGAGACCCAGTACTTC.

J is TRBJ2-3 and V is TRBV2; TRBD2 is a possible D gene (6 bases). Trimming pared 7 bases from V and 4 bases from J, leaving 15 bases between. The CDR3 is 14 amino acids. The germline CDR1 and CDR2 sequences are SNHLY and FYNNEI. DNA for the CDR3: TGTGCCAGCACCTTGACTAGTGTCGCAGATACGCAGTATTTT. Its translation is CASTLTSVADTQYF.